These T cell receptor beta chains were read from a single sample in a study of response to subunit inactivated influenza vaccine. TCRdb itself ran the RT-PCR reads through MiXCR, one entry per CDR3 protein. The sample consists of around 520,000 distinct CDR3 sequences, 25% of them appearing once. This specimen was CD4+ T cells sorted from PBMCs, taken 5 to 6 days after vaccination. These receptors originate from a man between 50 and 59 years old who received an inactivated influenza vaccine. The CDR3 runs from the conserved cysteine through the conserved F or W. D genes are given only for firm matches. Size is omitted from some rows. Given values are once, few, many or a class for expanded clones.

d_gene	v_gene	j_gene	abundance	CDR3aa	CDR3nt
.	TRBV5-1	TRBJ1-1	few	CASSLEGGDTEAFF	TGCGCCAGCAGCCTCGAGGGAGGTGACACTGAAGCTTTCTTT
.	TRBV29-1	TRBJ2-5	.	CSARVAEETQYF	TGCAGCGCCCGGGTAGCAGAAGAGACCCAGTACTTC
.	TRBV21-1	TRBJ2-7	few	CASHDNDRTEDYEQYF	TGTGCCAGTCACGACAACGACAGAACCGAAGACTACGAGCAGTACTTC
TRBD2	TRBV7-2	TRBJ2-5	.	CASSLGGGGYQETQYF	TGTGCCAGCAGCTTAGGTGGCGGGGGTTATCAAGAGACCCAGTACTTC
.	TRBV12-3/TRBV12-4	TRBJ2-3	few	CASTLIGAGFTDTQYF	TGTGCCAGCACCCTTATCGGGGCTGGATTTACAGATACGCAGTATTTT
.	TRBV18	TRBJ2-5	.	CASSPPPGRYQETQYF	TGTGCCAGCTCACCACCCCCCGGACGGTACCAAGAGACCCAGTACTTC
.	TRBV11-2	TRBJ2-1	.	CASSLDLPREQFF	TGTGCCAGCAGCTTAGACCTTCCTCGTGAGCAGTTCTTC
TRBD1	TRBV7-2	TRBJ1-2	.	CASSLARRQGYGYTF	TGTGCCAGCAGCTTAGCACGTAGACAGGGCTATGGCTACACCTTC
.	TRBV6-1	TRBJ2-7	.	CASSPQGLLEYEQYF	TGTGCCAGCAGCCCCCAGGGGCTTTTAGAGTACGAGCAGTACTTC
.	TRBV3-1	TRBJ2-5	.	CASSWSGNQETQYF	TGTGCCAGCAGCTGGAGCGGCAACCAAGAGACCCAGTACTTC
.	TRBV4-3	TRBJ1-1	.	CASSQDWSMNTEAFF	TGCGCCAGCAGCCAAGATTGGTCCATGAACACTGAAGCTTTCTTT
.	TRBV29-1	TRBJ2-7	.	CSVEDQGYEQYF	TGCAGCGTTGAAGATCAAGGCTACGAGCAGTACTTC
TRBD2	TRBV28	TRBJ2-5	few	CASSWEGGLAGVDETQYF	TGTGCCAGCAGTTGGGAGGGGGGACTAGCGGGAGTAGACGAGACCCAGTACTTC